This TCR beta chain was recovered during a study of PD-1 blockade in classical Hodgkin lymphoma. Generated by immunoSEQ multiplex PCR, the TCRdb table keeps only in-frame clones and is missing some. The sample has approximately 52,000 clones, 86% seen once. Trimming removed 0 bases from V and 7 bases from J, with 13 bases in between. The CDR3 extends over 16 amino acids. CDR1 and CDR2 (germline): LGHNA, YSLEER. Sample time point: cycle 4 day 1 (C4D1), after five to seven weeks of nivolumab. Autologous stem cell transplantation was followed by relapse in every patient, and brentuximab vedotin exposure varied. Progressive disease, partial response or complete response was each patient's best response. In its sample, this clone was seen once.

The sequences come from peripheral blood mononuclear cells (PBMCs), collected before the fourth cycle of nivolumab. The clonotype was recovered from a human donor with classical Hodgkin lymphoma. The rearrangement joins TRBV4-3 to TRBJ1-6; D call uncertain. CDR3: CASSQDHWANNSPLHF. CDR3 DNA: TGCGCCAGCAGCCAAGATCACTGGGCCAACAATTCACCCCTCCACTTT.